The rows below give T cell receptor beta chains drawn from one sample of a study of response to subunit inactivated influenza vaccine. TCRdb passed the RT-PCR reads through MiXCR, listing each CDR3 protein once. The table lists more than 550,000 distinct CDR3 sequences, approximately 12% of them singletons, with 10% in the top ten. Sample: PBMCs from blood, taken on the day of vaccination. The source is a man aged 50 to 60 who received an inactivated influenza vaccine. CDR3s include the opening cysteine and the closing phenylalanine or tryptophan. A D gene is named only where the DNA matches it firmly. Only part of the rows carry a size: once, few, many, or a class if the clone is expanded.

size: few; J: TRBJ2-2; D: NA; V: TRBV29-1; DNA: TGCAGCGCCGGGTTTTACACCGGGGAGCTGTTTTTT; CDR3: CSAGFYTGELFF
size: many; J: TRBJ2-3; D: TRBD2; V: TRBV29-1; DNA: TGCAGCGCGATACTAGCGGAAAGCACAGATACGCAGTATTTT; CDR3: CSAILAESTDTQYF
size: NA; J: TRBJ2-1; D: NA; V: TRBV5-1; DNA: TGCGCCAGCAGCTTGGCCGGGACTCAGGATGAGCAGTTCTTC; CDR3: CASSLAGTQDEQFF
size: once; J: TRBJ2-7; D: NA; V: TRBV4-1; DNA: TGCGCCAGCAGCCAAGTAGGAGTACAGGACTACGAGCAGTACTTC; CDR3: CASSQVGVQDYEQYF
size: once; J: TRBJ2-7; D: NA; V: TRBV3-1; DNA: TGTGCCAGCAGCCAAGTAGGGAGCATCTACGAGCAGTACTTC; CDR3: CASSQVGSIYEQYF
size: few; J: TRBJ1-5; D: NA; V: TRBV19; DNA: TGTGCCAGTAACCTAAGAGGCGTGGGTCAGCCCCAGCATTTT; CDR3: CASNLRGVGQPQHF
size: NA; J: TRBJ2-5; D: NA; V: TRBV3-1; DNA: TGTGCCAGCAGCCAAGATGGGCTAGGGGTGGAGACCCAGTACTTC; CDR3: CASSQDGLGVETQYF
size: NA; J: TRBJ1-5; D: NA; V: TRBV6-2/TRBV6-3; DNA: TGTGCCAGCAGTTACTCGGGAGGGCGGCAGCCCCAGCATTTT; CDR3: CASSYSGGRQPQHF
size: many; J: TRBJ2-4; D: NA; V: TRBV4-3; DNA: TGCGCCAGCAGCCAAGAAACAGCAACCTTAGCCAAAAACATTCAGTACTTC; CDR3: CASSQETATLAKNIQYF
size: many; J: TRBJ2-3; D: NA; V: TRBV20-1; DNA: TGCAGTGCCAAGGGTTCTAGCGGAGGGGGCCCAGATACGCAGTATTTT; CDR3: CSAKGSSGGGPDTQYF
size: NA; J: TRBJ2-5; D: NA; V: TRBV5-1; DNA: TGCGCCAGCAGCCGGGACGCTCAGGGAGAGACCCAGTACTTC; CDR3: CASSRDAQGETQYF
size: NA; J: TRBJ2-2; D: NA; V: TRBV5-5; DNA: TGTGCCAGTTTGCACGTATCGAACACCGGGGAGCTGTTTTTT; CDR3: CASLHVSNTGELFF
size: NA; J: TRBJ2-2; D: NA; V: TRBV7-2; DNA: TGTGCCAGCAGCTTAGATCGTTGGGCCGGGGAGCTGTTTTTT; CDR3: CASSLDRWAGELFF
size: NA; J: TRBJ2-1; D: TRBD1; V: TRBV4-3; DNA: TGCGCCAGCAGCCAACCTGGGACAGGGATCGGCTACAATGAGCAGTTCTTC; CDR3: CASSQPGTGIGYNEQFF
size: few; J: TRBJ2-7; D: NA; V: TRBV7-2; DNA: TGTGCCAGCAGCTTAATAAGCTCCCGGGACGAGCAGTACTTC; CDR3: CASSLISSRDEQYF
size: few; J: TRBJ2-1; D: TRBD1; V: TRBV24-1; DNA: TGTGCCACCAGGGGACGGGGGGACAGGGGATACAATGAGCAGTTCTTC; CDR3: CATRGRGDRGYNEQFF
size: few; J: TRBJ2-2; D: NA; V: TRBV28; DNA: TGTGCCAGCAATGCCCGACCGGGACGGAGCACCGGGGAGCTGTTTTTT; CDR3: CASNARPGRSTGELFF
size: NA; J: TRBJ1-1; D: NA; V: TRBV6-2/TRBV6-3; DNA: TGTGCCAGCAGTTACGGTGTATGGCTTTTTTCTGCTGAAGCTTTCTTT; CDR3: CASSYGVWLFSAEAFF
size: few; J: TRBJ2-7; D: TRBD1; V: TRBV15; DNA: TGTGCCACCAGCAGAGAAGTACAGGGGGCTAACGAGCAGTACTTC; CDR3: CATSREVQGANEQYF
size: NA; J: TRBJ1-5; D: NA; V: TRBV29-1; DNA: TGCAGCGCTCAGGACACGGACCCTGGGCAGCCCCAGCATTTT; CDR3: CSAQDTDPGQPQHF
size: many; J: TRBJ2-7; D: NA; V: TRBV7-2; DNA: TGTGCCAGCAGCCGTCAGGGTGCCTACGAGCAGTACTTC; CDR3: CASSRQGAYEQYF
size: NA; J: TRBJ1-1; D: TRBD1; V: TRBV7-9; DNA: TGTGCCAGCAGCCGGGACAGGACTGAAGCTTTCTTT; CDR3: CASSRDRTEAFF
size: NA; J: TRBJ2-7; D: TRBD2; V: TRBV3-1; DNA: TGTGCCAGCAGCCAAGCGGGGGGGGGACCCTACGAGCAGTACTTC; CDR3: CASSQAGGGPYEQYF
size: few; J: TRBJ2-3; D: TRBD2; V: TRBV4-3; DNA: TGCGCCAGCAGCCAAGGGGTTGCGCTAGCGGAAGATACGCAGTATTTT; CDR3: CASSQGVALAEDTQYF
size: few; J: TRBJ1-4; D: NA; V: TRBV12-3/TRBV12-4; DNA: TGTGCCAGCAGTTTAGGGGACGGCTGGGGGGAAAAACTGTTTTTT; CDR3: CASSLGDGWGEKLFF
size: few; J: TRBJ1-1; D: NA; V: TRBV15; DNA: TGTGCCACCAGCAGAGCAATGGGGAACACTGAAGCTTTCTTT; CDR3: CATSRAMGNTEAFF
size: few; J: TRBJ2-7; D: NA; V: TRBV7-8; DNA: TGTGCCAGCAGCCCTCGGTCCTTCCCCAACTACGAGCAGTACTTC; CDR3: CASSPRSFPNYEQYF
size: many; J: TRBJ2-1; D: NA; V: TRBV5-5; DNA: TGTGCCAGTTACAGGGTCCGTGGTGAGCAGTTCTTC; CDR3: CASYRVRGEQFF
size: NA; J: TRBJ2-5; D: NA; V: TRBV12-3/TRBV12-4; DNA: TGTGCCAGCAGTTTTTGGGAGAGGGATGGGACCCAGTACTTC; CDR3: CASSFWERDGTQYF
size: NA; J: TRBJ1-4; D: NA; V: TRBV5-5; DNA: TGTGCCAGCAGCTTGGGGCGGAGGGCAATAGAAGAAAAACTGTTTTTT; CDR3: CASSLGRRAIEEKLFF